The clone carrying this TCR beta chain was observed once. CDR1 is MNHEY and CDR2 is SVGAGI in the germline V gene. The V segment lost 6 bases and the J segment 7 bases; nucleotides outside the gene matches: 4. There are 14 residues in the CDR3. This record belongs to a study of T cell changes during pregnancy in multiple sclerosis. Some clones are missing from TCRdb's copy, which holds only in-frame ones; the method was immunoSEQ multiplex PCR. The profile shows roughly 70,000 clones, approximately 92% of them singletons. Source: peripheral blood, taken in the third trimester of pregnancy. V is TRBV6-5 and J is TRBJ1-5; 12 bases map to TRBD1. This TCR came from a female donor in good health, enrolled as a control in a pregnancy study. The CDR3 DNA reads TGTGCCAGCAGCACGGGACAGGGGGCACAGCCCCAGCATTTT. Translating it yields CASSTGQGAQPQHF.